This T cell receptor beta chain was observed in a study of CD8 T cells in ankylosing spondylitis. TCRdb fed the 5' RACE reads into MiXCR, producing one record per CDR3 protein. This sample has 200,000 to 300,000 distinct CDR3 sequences, with about 10% found just once. This CDR3 is 17 amino acids long. From germline, CDR1 is SGHRS and CDR2 YFSETQ. V was clipped by 7 bases and J by 2 bases; unmatched bases: 17. Whole-study findings and limits: Blood of patients with ankylosing spondylitis appeared to be characterized by a TCR beta motif of several highly homologous variants. As for the disease-linked clones, they showed a CD8+ phenotype and occurred at relatively low frequencies in peripheral blood. Some of the motif variants had earlier been found in reactive arthritis patients' fluid and blood.

This clonotype was detected ten times or more. Antigen: not known. This receptor was identified in a male donor with ankylosing spondylitis or in good health (not recorded which). What was sequenced was blood, either unsorted or a sorted T cell fraction (not recorded which). The chain links TRBV5-1 to TRBJ2-7, with 8 bases identical to TRBD1. The chain's CDR3 is CASQTSAGGRSTYEQYF. The CDR3 region has the DNA TGCGCCAGCCAAACATCGGCAGGGGGCCGATCTACCTACGAGCAGTACTTC.